The sequence of this TCR beta chain was determined in a study of cytotoxic CD8 clonotypes in ibrutinib-treated CLL. For the study at large: Sample averages reached 250,000 to 300,000 productive templates and 94,082 productive rearrangements.

Notes on the study in general: Samples from sustained-remission and progressing patients were taken at different times. The study found public clonotypes uncommon, contracting or stable on treatment. Relative to age-matched healthy donors, clonality at baseline was higher, and it tracked circulating CD8+ T-cell counts.

Here immunoSEQ multiplex PCR was the method, and the copy in TCRdb shows in-frame clones only, minus some. The sample records around 250,000 clones, around three quarters being singletons. Notes on this clone: Its cognate antigen is unknown.

This receptor was identified in a human donor with chronic lymphocytic leukemia. The sample was PBMCs, taken after 24 months of ibrutinib treatment.

The CDR3 here is CASSLRGPVNYGYTF. The CDR3, as DNA: TGTGCCAGCAGTTTACGGGGACCCGTTAACTATGGCTACACCTTC. The V and J genes are TRBV28 and TRBJ1-2; perhaps TRBD1 as D (5 bases). The length of the CDR3 is 15 residues. In germline, CDR1 is MDHEN, CDR2 SYDVKM. Trimming removed 2 bases at V and 1 base at J, with 11 bases between.